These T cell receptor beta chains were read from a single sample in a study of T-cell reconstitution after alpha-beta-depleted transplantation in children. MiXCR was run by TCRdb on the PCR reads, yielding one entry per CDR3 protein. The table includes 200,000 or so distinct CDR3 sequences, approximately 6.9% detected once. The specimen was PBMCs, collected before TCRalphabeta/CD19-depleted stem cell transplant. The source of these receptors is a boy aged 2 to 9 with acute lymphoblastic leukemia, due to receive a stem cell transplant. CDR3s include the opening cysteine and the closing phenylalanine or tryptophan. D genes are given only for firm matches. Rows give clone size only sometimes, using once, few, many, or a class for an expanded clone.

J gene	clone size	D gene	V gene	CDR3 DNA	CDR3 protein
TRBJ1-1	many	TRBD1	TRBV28	TGTGCCAGCAATCCACCGGGACAGGGGACTGAAGCTTTCTTT	CASNPPGQGTEAFF
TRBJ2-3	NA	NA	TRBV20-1	TGCAGTGTGCCGGTCGGTACAGATACGCAGTATTTT	CSVPVGTDTQYF
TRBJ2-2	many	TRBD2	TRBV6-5	TGTGCCAGCAGACTAGCGGGAGACACCGGGGAGCTGTTTTTT	CASRLAGDTGELFF
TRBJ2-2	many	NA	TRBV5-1	TGCGCCAGCAGCTTGGCTCCTTACACCGGGGAGCTGTTTTTT	CASSLAPYTGELFF
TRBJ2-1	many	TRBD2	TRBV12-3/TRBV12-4	TGTGCCAGCAGTCTTGGGCGGGGGGGCCAGTTCTTC	CASSLGRGGQFF
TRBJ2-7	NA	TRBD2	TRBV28	TGTGCCAGCAGTTTAAAACTAGCGGGACCCCAGGCCTACGAGCAGTACTTC	CASSLKLAGPQAYEQYF
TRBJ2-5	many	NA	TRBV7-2	TGTGCCAGCAGCTTAGCCACAGGGCCCGAGACCCAGTACTTC	CASSLATGPETQYF
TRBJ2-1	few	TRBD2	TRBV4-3	TGCGCCAGCAGCCAAGAGCGGGAGCTTTACAATGAGCAGTTCTTC	CASSQERELYNEQFF
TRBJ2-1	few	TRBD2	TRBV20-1	TGCAGTGCTAGAGCTAGCGGGAGTCCCCACCGTTACAATGAGCAGTTCTTC	CSARASGSPHRYNEQFF
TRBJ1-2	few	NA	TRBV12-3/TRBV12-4	TGTGCCAGCAGCCCGGGGAGTAGGAACCTGTCATACTATGGCTACACCTTC	CASSPGSRNLSYYGYTF
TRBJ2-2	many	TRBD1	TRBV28	TGTGCCACTCACAGGGGGCCAACCGGGGAGCTGTTTTTT	CATHRGPTGELFF
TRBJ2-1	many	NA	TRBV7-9	TGTGCCAGCAGCTTTGAAGCAGACAATGAGCAGTTCTTC	CASSFEADNEQFF
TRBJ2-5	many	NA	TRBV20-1	TGCAGTGCTGGCAAAACAGGAAAAGAGACCCAGTACTTC	CSAGKTGKETQYF
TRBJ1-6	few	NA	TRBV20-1	TGCAGTGCCCTGAAAGGACCCTATAATTCACCCCTCCACTTT	CSALKGPYNSPLHF
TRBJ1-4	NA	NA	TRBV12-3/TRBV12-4	TGTGCCAGCAGTTTAGGGGGTTCGACTAATGAAAAACTGTTTTTT	CASSLGGSTNEKLFF
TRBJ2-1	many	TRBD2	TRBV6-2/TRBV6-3	TGTGCCAGCAAGTCACTAGCGGGTGGCAATGAGCAGTTCTTC	CASKSLAGGNEQFF
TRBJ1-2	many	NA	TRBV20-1	TGCAGTGCTACCGACGGCCTGGTCTATGGCTACACCTTC	CSATDGLVYGYTF
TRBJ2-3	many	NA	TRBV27	TGTGCCAGCAGTTTTAGGGCAGGGTCGTCAGATACGCAGTATTTT	CASSFRAGSSDTQYF
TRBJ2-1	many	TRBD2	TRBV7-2	TGTGCCAGCAGCTTGCGTTTAGCGGGAGGGGTAGGTTACAATGAGCAGTTCTTC	CASSLRLAGGVGYNEQFF
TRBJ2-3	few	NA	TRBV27	TGTGCCAGCAGTCCCTTCCGTTGGGGTAGGGAGGATACGCAGTATTTT	CASSPFRWGREDTQYF
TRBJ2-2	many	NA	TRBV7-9	TGTGCCAGCAGCTTATCCGCTTCTTACCAACGTACCGGGGAGCTGTTTTTT	CASSLSASYQRTGELFF
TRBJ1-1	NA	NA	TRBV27	TGTGCCAGCAGTTCCCCCCAGGGGAAGTACACTGAAGCTTTCTTT	CASSSPQGKYTEAFF
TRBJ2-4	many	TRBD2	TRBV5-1	TGCGCCAGCAGCTTGGAAGCGGGGGACTCAAACATTCAGTACTTC	CASSLEAGDSNIQYF
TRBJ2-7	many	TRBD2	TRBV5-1	TGCGCCAGCAGCTGGACTAGATTTGCCTACGAGCAGTACTTC	CASSWTRFAYEQYF
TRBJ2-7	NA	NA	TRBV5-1	TGCGCCAGCAGCTCGGCCGGGTTCCCCTCCTACGAGCAGTACTTC	CASSSAGFPSYEQYF
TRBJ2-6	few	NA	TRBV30	TGTGCCTGGAGTGTAGCGAGCTCTGGGGCCAACGTCCTGACTTTC	CAWSVASSGANVLTF
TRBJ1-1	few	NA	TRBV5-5	TGTGCCAGCAACCTAGAGGGAAAAAGGAACACTGAAGCTTTCTTT	CASNLEGKRNTEAFF
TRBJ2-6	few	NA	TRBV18	TGTGCCAGCTCACCAAGTCTCCCGGACAGCATCTCTGGGGCCAACGTCCTGACTTTC	CASSPSLPDSISGANVLTF
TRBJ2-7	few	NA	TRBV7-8	TGTGCCAGCAGCCTCTACCAGTCTCCCCCCGTCCGCGAGCAGTACTTC	CASSLYQSPPVREQYF
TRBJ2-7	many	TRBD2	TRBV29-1	TGCAGCGTTGAGCTAGCGGAGAGCTCCTACGAGCAGTACTTC	CSVELAESSYEQYF
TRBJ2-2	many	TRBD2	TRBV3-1	TGTGCCAGCAGCCAAGGGATCGCGGGAGGATACACCGGGGAGCTGTTTTTT	CASSQGIAGGYTGELFF
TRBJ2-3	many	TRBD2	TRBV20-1	TGCAGTGCTAGGGGAGTGAGACTAGCGGGAGACCCCGATACGCAGTATTTT	CSARGVRLAGDPDTQYF
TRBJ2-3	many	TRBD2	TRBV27	TGTGCCAGCAGTTTACTAGCGGGGTTAGATACGCAGTATTTT	CASSLLAGLDTQYF
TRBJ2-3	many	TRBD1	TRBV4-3	TGCGCCAGCAGCCAAGACAGGGGGCGAACAGATACGCAGTATTTT	CASSQDRGRTDTQYF
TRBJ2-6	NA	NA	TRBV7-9	TGTGCCAGCAGCCCACCCAACCCCTCTGGGGCCAACGTCCTGACTTTC	CASSPPNPSGANVLTF
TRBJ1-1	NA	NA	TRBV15	TGTGCCACCAGCAGGAATTATGGGGGCACTGAAGCTTTCTTT	CATSRNYGGTEAFF
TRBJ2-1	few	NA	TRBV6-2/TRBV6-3	TGTGCCAGCAGTCGCCCGGGGTCTGAGCGTCTCGGAGGGCAGTTCTTC	CASSRPGSERLGGQFF
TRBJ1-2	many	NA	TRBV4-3	TGCGCCAGCAGCCAAGATCAACAGGTTTATGGCTACACCTTC	CASSQDQQVYGYTF
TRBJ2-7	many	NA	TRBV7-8	TGTGCCAGCAGCGACACCTACGAGCAGTACTTC	CASSDTYEQYF
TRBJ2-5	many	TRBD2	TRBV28	TGTGCCAGCAGTTTATCGGGGTGGGGGGGAGAGACCCAGTACTTC	CASSLSGWGGETQYF
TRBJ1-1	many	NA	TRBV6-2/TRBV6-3	TGTGCCAGCAGTTGGACGAAGGAAGCTTTCTTT	CASSWTKEAFF
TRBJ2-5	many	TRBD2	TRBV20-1	TGCAGTGCTAGAGGAGCGGGGGGCCGGGAGACCCAGTACTTC	CSARGAGGRETQYF
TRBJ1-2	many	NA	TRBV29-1	TGCAGCGTTGTTCAGGGGATCCTCTATGGCTACACCTTC	CSVVQGILYGYTF
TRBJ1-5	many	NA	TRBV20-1	TGCAGTGCTAGAGATACCGGGTCCTACAATCAGCCCCAGCATTTT	CSARDTGSYNQPQHF
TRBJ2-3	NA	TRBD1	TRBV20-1	TGCAGTGCACGGGACAGGGTCGAGCAGTATTTT	CSARDRVEQYF
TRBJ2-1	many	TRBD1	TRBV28	TGTGCCAGCACCCCCGGGACAGGAATTTACAATGAGCAGTTCTTC	CASTPGTGIYNEQFF
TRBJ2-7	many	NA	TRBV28	TGTGCCAGCAGTTTAACCGGTCACGAGCAGTACTTC	CASSLTGHEQYF
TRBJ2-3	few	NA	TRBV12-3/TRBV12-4	TGTGCCAGCAGTCGAGGGGTAAGGGGCACAGATACGCAGTATTTT	CASSRGVRGTDTQYF
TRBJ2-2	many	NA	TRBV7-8	TGTGCCAGCAGCTTAGCAGGGAGAGGGGAGCTGTTTTTT	CASSLAGRGELFF
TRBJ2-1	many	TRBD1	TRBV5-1	TGCGCCAGCAGCTTCCCGGGACAGGCCTACAATGAGCAGTTCTTC	CASSFPGQAYNEQFF
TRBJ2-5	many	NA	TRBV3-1	TGTGCCAGCAGCCAAGAAGTACTTGCCCAGTACTTC	CASSQEVLAQYF
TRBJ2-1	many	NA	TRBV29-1	TGCAGCGTAGGGCGGGCGATTGACAATGAGCAGTTCTTC	CSVGRAIDNEQFF